This T cell receptor beta chain was identified in a study of cytomegalovirus exposure and HLA in healthy donors. TCRdb's copy holds only in-frame clones and misses some; the assay was immunoSEQ multiplex PCR. The repertoire holds about 50,000 clones, with 93% as singletons. Germline loops: CDR1 SNHLY, CDR2 FYNNEI. CDR3 length: 14 amino acids. V gave up 7 bases and J gave up 6 bases; unmatched junction bases: 8. This clonotype was obtained from a woman under 30 in good health and CMV-seropositive. The V call is TRBV2, the J call TRBJ1-4, with TRBD1 matching over 7 bases. Sequencing was performed on PBMCs. CDR3 sequence: CASTPDRVDEKLFF. The CDR3 DNA reads as TGTGCCAGCACGCCCGACAGGGTGGATGAAAAACTGTTTTTT.